This record covers a single T cell receptor (beta chain). Its target is unknown. Both subsets, CD45RA+ naive and CD45RA-negative memory, were split from the CD4+ cells. Sequencing used immunoSEQ multiplex PCR; TCRdb keeps in-frame clones, though not all of them. The sample contains 2 million to 2.5 million clones, approximately 90% of which appear only once. The data belong to a study of shared clonotypes between healthy human individuals. Study outcomes and limitations: Around 5% was the fraction of naive CD4 clonotypes found shared across four donors. Non-shared clonotypes were found to have lower generation probabilities than the clonotypes that were shared by all four of the sorted-subset donors. The study drew on few donors, limiting represented genetic and exposure-history diversity.

Germline lookup yields CDR1 SGDLS and CDR2 YYNGEE. V gave up 4 bases and J gave up 8 bases, with 27 bases separating them. This CDR3 has 17 residues. V usage is TRBV9 and J usage is TRBJ1-2; D is possibly TRBD1 (5 bases). Sequenced input: naive CD4+ T cells from PBMCs. Noted subset: CD45RA+ positively selected. The sequence derives from a man between 18 and 29 years old in good health. Some clones in this sample may be carry-over from other donors' samples. In DNA, the CDR3 is TGTGCCAGCAGCCTCAACCATTTGACTCCAGGGAAATCGGGCTACACCTTC. Translating gives CASSLNHLTPGKSGYTF.